Listed below are T cell receptor beta chains from one sample, sequenced in a study of blood T cell repertoires in COVID-19. Some clones are missing from TCRdb's copy, which holds only in-frame ones; the method was immunoSEQ multiplex PCR. This table holds about 220,000 clones, 75% to 90% found once. The sample taken for sequencing was peripheral blood. These receptors were collected from a human donor in a cohort sampled during active COVID-19. The CDR3 runs from the conserved cysteine through the conserved F or W. A D gene is named only where the DNA matches it firmly. Only part of the rows carry a size: once, few, many, or a class if the clone is expanded.

TRBJ1-1 TRBV5-1 - - TGCGCCAGCAGCTTTGCGCGGGGGCATGCGAGGAACACTGAAGCTTTCTTT CASSFARGHARNTEAFF
TRBJ2-7 TRBV6-5 - - TGTGCCAGCACCGGAACAGGGTCCGAGCAGTACTTC CASTGTGSEQYF
TRBJ2-7 TRBV6-2/TRBV6-3 once TRBD2 TGTGCCAGCAGCGCCAGCGGGAGGGAGTCCTACGAGCAGTACTTC CASSASGRESYEQYF
TRBJ1-2 TRBV24-1 - TRBD1 TGTGCCACCAGTGACGGTGGACAGGGGGACTATGGCTACACCTTC CATSDGGQGDYGYTF
TRBJ2-1 TRBV20-1 - TRBD2 TGCAGTGCTAGTGTGGCGGGAGGGTTAAATGAGCAGTTCTTC CSASVAGGLNEQFF
TRBJ1-6 TRBV6-1 once TRBD1 TGTGCCAGCAGTGCCGGGACAGGGGGCGCCGGGAATTCACCCCTCCACTTT CASSAGTGGAGNSPLHF
TRBJ2-2 TRBV27 - TRBD2 TGTGCCAGCAGTTTGTTGCTAGCGGGAGGCCCCGGGGAGCTGTTTTTT CASSLLLAGGPGELFF
TRBJ2-1 TRBV4-2 - TRBD2 TGTGCCAGCAGCCGAGGAACTAGCGGGTGGAATGAGCAGTTCTTC CASSRGTSGWNEQFF
TRBJ1-1 TRBV7-2 - - TGTGCCAGCAGCTACTTGCTCGGGGGGGCTTTCTTT CASSYLLGGAFF
TRBJ2-7 TRBV19 - TRBD1 TGTGCCAGTAGTACGGACAGGCTGACCTACGAGCAGTACTTC CASSTDRLTYEQYF
TRBJ2-7 TRBV25-1 - - TGTGCCAGCAGTGACAGGGCCAGCCCCTACGAGCAGTACTTC CASSDRASPYEQYF
TRBJ1-1 TRBV5-4 once TRBD1 TGTGCCAGCAGCGTTCCCGGGACAGGGAACACTGAAGCTTTCTTT CASSVPGTGNTEAFF
TRBJ1-2 TRBV30 - - TGTGCCTGGAGCGTTAATAGGGGCAGGGGCTACACCTTC CAWSVNRGRGYTF
TRBJ2-3 TRBV28 - - TGTGCCAGCAGTTTAACCCTGCACGAGCATCGGTATTTT CASSLTLHEHRYF
TRBJ1-1 TRBV24-1 - TRBD1 TGTGCCACCAGTGATTTAAGGGGGCCGGGCCTGAACACTGAAGCTTTCTTT CATSDLRGPGLNTEAFF
TRBJ1-5 TRBV19 - TRBD1 TGTGCCAGTACCCGCTGGGGACAGGGCCGTCTCAATCAGCCCCAGCATTTT CASTRWGQGRLNQPQHF
TRBJ1-2 TRBV28 few TRBD1 TGTGCCAGCAGTTTTCGGGACAGAGCCTATGGCTACACCTTC CASSFRDRAYGYTF
TRBJ1-2 TRBV9 medium-sized - TGTGCCAGCAGCGCGGGACACCGGAATGGCTACACCTTC CASSAGHRNGYTF
TRBJ1-5 TRBV30 - - TGTGCCTGGGGACAGAATAGCAATCAGCCCCAGCATTTT CAWGQNSNQPQHF
TRBJ1-1 TRBV9 once - TGTGCCAGCAGCGTAGGGGGCGGCTCGCCTGAAGCTTTCTTT CASSVGGGSPEAFF
TRBJ2-5 TRBV6-5 - - TGTGCCAGCAGTTACGCGGAGGGAGGAGAGACCCAGTACTTC CASSYAEGGETQYF
TRBJ1-2 TRBV25-1 - - TGTGCCAGCAGTGATCCCCGGGGGGTGAGCTATGGCTACACCTTC CASSDPRGVSYGYTF